The 13 T cell receptor beta chains presented below share a single source sample, sequenced in a study of T cells after yellow fever vaccination. TCRdb re-called the 5' RACE reads through MiXCR, storing one row per CDR3 protein. The sample records about 45,000 distinct CDR3 sequences, approximately 6.3% being singletons. The sequences come from CD8+ T cells not binding an NS4B(214-222) dextramer, sorted from PBMCs, collected 45 days after the yellow fever booster vaccination. The receptors originated from a man aged 30-40 years who received the YFV17D yellow fever vaccine.

Ten or more counts support this clonotype. This rearrangement joins TRBV15 to TRBJ2-1; D not resolved. The length of the CDR3 is 13 residues. CDR1 and CDR2 (germline): LNHNV, YYDKDF (reference sequence). V was clipped by 0 bases and J by 4 bases, with 4 bases between them. In DNA form, the CDR3 reads TGTGCCACCAGCAGAGAAGAATACAATGAGCAGTTCTTC. This translates into CATSREEYNEQFF.

This clonotype appeared many times. The V and J genes are TRBV7-8 and TRBJ2-3; 7 nucleotides agree with TRBD2. The length of the CDR3 is 16 residues. V lost 1 base and J lost 6; bases outside the gene matches: 10. Germline V CDR1 and CDR2: SGHVS, FQNEAQ. CDR3 DNA: TGTGCCAGCAGCTTAGGAAGCGGGGCAGGGAAGGATACGCAGTATTTT. Protein sequence: CASSLGSGAGKDTQYF. Full variable domain (rest looked up from reference TRBV7-8 and TRBJ2-3): GAGVSQSPRYKVAKRGQDVALRCDPISGHVSLFWYQQALGQGPEFLTYFQNEAQLDKSGLPSDRFFAERPEGSVSTLKIQRTQQEDSAVYLCASSLGSGAGKDTQYFGPGTRLTVL.

This clonotype was counted many times. V and J are TRBV6-5 and TRBJ1-2; D is unresolved. V lost 6 bases, J lost 0 bases, and 5 bases lay in between. The CDR3 loop spans 12 amino acids. The germline gives CDR1 MNHEY, CDR2 SVGAGI. The CDR3: CASSRTNYGYTF. CDR3 DNA: TGTGCCAGCAGCCGGACTAACTATGGCTACACCTTC.

At least ten counts were recorded for this clonotype. This rearrangement joins TRBV27 to TRBJ2-2; TRBD2 agrees at 10 bases. V lost 2 bases to trimming and J lost 4 bases; unmatched junction nucleotides: 4. Looked up from germline, CDR1 is MNHEY and CDR2 is SMNVEV (reference sequence). The CDR3 loop spans 16 amino acids. CDR3 protein: CASSLRAGGITGELFF. CDR3 nucleotide sequence: TGTGCCAGCAGTTTACGAGCGGGAGGGATCACCGGGGAGCTGTTTTTT.

This clonotype was seen only a few times. The chain couples TRBV7-2 to TRBJ2-3; TRBD2 matches at 7 bases. This CDR3 has 14 residues. With V trimmed by 3 bases and J by 4 bases, 4 bases remained unmatched. The germline gives CDR1 SGHTA, CDR2 FQGNSA. The DNA of the CDR3 is TGTGCCAGCAGCTTGAGCGGGATTTCAGATACGCAGTATTTT. It encodes CASSLSGISDTQYF.

This clonotype was counted between two and nine times. V gene TRBV30 combines with J gene TRBJ1-5; D may be TRBD1 (6 bases). Between the trimmed V and J ends, which lost 0 bases and 1 base, there was a span of 7 bases. This CDR3 region has 14 residues. Germline lookup yields CDR1 GTSNPN and CDR2 SVGIG (reference sequence). The CDR3 nucleotides are TGTGCCTGGAGTGTTAGGGGGAGCAATCAGCCCCAGCATTTT. It encodes CAWSVRGSNQPQHF. The full variable domain, in which reference TRBV30 and TRBJ1-5 provide the parts outside the CDR3, is SQTIHQWPATLVQPVGSPLSLECTVEGTSNPNLYWYRQAAGRGLQLLFYSVGIGQISSEVPQNLSASRPQDRQFILSSKKLLLSDSGFYLCAWSVRGSNQPQHFGDGTRLSIL.

The sample holds many counts of this clonotype. The chain couples TRBV4-2 to TRBJ2-5; 7 nucleotides line up with TRBD2. Germline V gene data show CDR1 as LGHNA and CDR2 as YNFKEQ. V trimming: 5 bases; J trimming: 4 bases; junction bases outside the gene matches: 13. This CDR3 comprises 16 residues. This CDR3 reads CASSSGTTYPPETQYF. The CDR3 nucleotides read TGTGCCAGCAGCTCGGGGACTACCTACCCCCCAGAGACCCAGTACTTC.

There are many counts of this clonotype. The J gene is TRBJ2-1, the V gene TRBV9, with 7 bases matching TRBD1. The V gene's germline CDR1 is SGDLS and CDR2 YYNGEE. The ends lost 0 bases at V and 10 bases at J; junction bases unmatched: 1. The CDR3 sequence is 12 residues long. This CDR3 reads CASSVEGGEQFF. The CDR3 nucleotides read TGTGCCAGCAGCGTAGAAGGGGGCGAGCAGTTCTTC.

The table lists this clonotype with many counts. The chain employs TRBV7-6 and TRBJ2-3; D gene ambiguous. CDR1 and CDR2 from the germline V gene are SGHVS and FNYEAQ. V was pared by 2 bases and J by 5 bases, with 17 bases between. The CDR3 is made up of 16 amino acids. The DNA of the CDR3 is TGTGCCAGCAGCTTAAGTTCAGCAGCCTGGGAAGATACGCAGTATTTT. It translates to CASSLSSAAWEDTQYF.

This clonotype was seen a few times. V is TRBV15 and J is TRBJ1-5, with 7 bases matching TRBD1. The ends lost 1 base at V and 3 bases at J; junction bases unmatched: 6. This CDR3 has 16 amino acids. The V gene's germline CDR1 is LNHNV and CDR2 YYDKDF (reference sequence). The CDR3 sequence: CATSRGRDSINQPQHF. For the CDR3, the DNA is TGTGCCACCAGCAGAGGTAGGGACAGCATCAATCAGCCCCAGCATTTT. Looking up the rest from reference TRBV15 and TRBJ1-5 gives the full variable domain: DAMVIQNPRYQVTQFGKPVTLSCSQTLNHNVMYWYQQKSSQAPKLLFHYYDKDFNNEADTPDNFQSRRPNTSFCFLDIRSPGLGDTAMYLCATSRGRDSINQPQHFGDGTRLSIL.

This clonotype was counted at least ten times. The chain carries TRBV5-1 and TRBJ2-7; TRBD2 matches 9 bases. Looked up from germline, CDR1 is SGHRS and CDR2 is YFSETQ. After removal of 5 bases from V and 1 base from J, the junction contained 4 bases not matched to a gene. The CDR3 is made up of 14 amino acids. The CDR3 bases are TGCGCCAGCAGTTTTAGCGGGAGATCCTACGAGCAGTACTTC. The encoded protein is CASSFSGRSYEQYF.

This clonotype was picked up many times. This chain connects TRBV7-9 to TRBJ1-4; 8 nucleotides match TRBD1. Trimming took 2 bases from V and 6 from J; bases not matched to a gene: 2. CDR1 SEHNR and CDR2 FQNEAQ come from the germline V gene (reference sequence). The CDR3 runs 14 residues. As DNA, the CDR3 is TGTGCCAGCAGCTTACAGGGGGCGTATGAAAAACTGTTTTTT. It translates to CASSLQGAYEKLFF.

A remark on this clonotype: Just one base apart from a much larger clone, this may be a read error. The rearrangement links TRBV4-3 to TRBJ2-3, with TRBD1 matching 11 bases. This CDR3 comprises 15 residues. The germline V gene encodes CDR1 LGHNA and CDR2 YSLEER. The CDR3 sequence: CTSSPGTGGTDTQYF. Here the CDR3 DNA reads TGCACCAGCAGCCCCGGGACAGGGGGTACAGATACGCAGTATTTT.